Sequencing of this TCR beta chain was carried out in a study of technical replicates of blood from a handful of donors. Generated by immunoSEQ multiplex PCR, the TCRdb table keeps only in-frame clones and is missing some. There are about 56,000 clones in the sample; around 95% occur only once, and 4% to 4.5% lies in the top ten. CDR1 SGHAT and CDR2 FQDESV come from the germline V gene (reference sequence). The CDR3 covers 14 residues. With 7 bases removed from V and 3 bases from J, the gap between germline ends came to 13 bases. This chain connects TRBV11-1 to TRBJ2-1; D is possibly TRBD2 (6 bases). Sequencing was performed on PBMCs. The receptor's source is a human donor in good health. Some clones in this sample may be carry-over from other donors' samples. The CDR3 spells CASKTRDFYNEQFF. Here the CDR3 DNA reads TGTGCCAGCAAGACCCGGGACTTCTACAATGAGCAGTTCTTC.